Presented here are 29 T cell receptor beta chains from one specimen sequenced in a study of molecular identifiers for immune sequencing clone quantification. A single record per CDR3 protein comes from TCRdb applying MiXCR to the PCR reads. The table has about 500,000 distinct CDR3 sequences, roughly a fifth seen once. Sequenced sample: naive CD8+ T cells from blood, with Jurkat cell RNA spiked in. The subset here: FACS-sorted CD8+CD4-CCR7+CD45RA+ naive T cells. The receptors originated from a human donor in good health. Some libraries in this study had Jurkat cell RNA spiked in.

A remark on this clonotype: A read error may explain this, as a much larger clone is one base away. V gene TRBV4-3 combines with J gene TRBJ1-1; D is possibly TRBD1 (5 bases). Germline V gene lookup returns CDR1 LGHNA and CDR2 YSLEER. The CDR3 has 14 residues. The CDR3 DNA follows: TGCGCCAGCAGCCCCTCATCAGGGTATACTGAAGCTTCCTTT. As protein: CASSPSSGYTEASF.

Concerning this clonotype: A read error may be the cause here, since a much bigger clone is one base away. The CDR3 is CAGNAHVGGETQYF. DNA for the CDR3: TGTGCCGGCAATGCCCACGTGGGAGGGGAGACCCAGTACTTC. The chain recombines TRBV6-1 with TRBJ2-5; 7 bases are a match to TRBD2. V lost 11 bases and J lost 5; bases outside the gene matches: 14. In germline, CDR1 is MNHNS, CDR2 SASEGT. The CDR3 sequence is 14 residues long.

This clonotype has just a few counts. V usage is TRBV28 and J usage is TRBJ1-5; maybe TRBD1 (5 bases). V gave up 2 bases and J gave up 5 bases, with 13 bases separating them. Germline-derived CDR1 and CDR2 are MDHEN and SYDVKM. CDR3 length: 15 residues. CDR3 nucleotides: TGTGCCAGCAGTTTAAGGGCGAGGGACGATCAGCCCCAGCATTTT. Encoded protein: CASSLRARDDQPQHF.

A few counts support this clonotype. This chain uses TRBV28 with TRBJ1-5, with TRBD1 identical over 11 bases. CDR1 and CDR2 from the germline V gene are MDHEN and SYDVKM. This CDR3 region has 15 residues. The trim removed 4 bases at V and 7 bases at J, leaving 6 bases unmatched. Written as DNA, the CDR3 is TGTGCCAGCAGTTCACCAGGGACAGGGGGGCAGCCCCAGCATTTT. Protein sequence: CASSSPGTGGQPQHF.

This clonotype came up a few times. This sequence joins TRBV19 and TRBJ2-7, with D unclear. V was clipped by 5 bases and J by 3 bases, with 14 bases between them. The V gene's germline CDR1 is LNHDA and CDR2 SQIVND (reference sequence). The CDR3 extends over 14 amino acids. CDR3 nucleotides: TGTGCCAGTAGTGGGCAGCTTAATTTCTACGAGCAGTACTTC. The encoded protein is CASSGQLNFYEQYF.

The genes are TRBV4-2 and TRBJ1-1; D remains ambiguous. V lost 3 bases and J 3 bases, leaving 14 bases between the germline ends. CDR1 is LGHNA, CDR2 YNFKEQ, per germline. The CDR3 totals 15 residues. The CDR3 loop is CASSQKRSLDTEAFF. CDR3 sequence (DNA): TGTGCCAGCAGCCAGAAGAGGAGCCTGGACACTGAAGCTTTCTTT.

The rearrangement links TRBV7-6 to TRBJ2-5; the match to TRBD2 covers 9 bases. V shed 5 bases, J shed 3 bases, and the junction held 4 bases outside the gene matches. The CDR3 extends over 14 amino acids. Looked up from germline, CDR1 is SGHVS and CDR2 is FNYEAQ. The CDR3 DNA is TGTGCCAGCAGCCCTAGCGGGATCGAAGAGACCCAGTACTTC. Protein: CASSPSGIEETQYF.

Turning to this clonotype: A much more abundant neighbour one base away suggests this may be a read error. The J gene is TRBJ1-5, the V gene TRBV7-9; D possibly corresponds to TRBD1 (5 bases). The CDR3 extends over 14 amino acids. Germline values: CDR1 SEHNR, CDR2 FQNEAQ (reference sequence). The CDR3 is CAGSTRDSNQPQHF. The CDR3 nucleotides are TGTGCCGGCAGCACCAGGGATAGCAATCAGCCCCAGCATTTT.

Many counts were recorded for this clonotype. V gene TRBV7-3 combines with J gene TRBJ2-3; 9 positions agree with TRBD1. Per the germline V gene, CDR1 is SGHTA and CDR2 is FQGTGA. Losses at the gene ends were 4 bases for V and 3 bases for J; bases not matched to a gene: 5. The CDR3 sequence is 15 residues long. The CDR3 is CASSSTGGITDTQYF. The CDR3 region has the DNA TGTGCCAGCAGCTCAACAGGGGGCATTACAGATACGCAGTATTTT.

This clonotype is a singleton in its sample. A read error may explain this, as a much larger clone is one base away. The CDR3 is CSASPAPGHHNQPQHF. The CDR3 region has the DNA TGCAGTGCTAGTCCCGCCCCGGGACACCACAATCAGCCCCAGCATTTT. J is TRBJ1-5 and V is TRBV20-1; D perhaps matches TRBD1 (6 bases). V shed 3 bases and J shed 3 bases, with 18 bases lying between them. Germline CDR1 reads DFQATT; CDR2 reads SNEGSKA (reference sequence). The CDR3 consists of 16 residues.

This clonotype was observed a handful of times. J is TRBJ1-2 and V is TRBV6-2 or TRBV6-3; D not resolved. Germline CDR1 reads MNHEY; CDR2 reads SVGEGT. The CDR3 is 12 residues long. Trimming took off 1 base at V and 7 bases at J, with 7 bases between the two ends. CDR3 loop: CASSYFHAGYTF. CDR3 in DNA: TGTGCCAGCAGTTACTTTCATGCTGGCTACACCTTC.

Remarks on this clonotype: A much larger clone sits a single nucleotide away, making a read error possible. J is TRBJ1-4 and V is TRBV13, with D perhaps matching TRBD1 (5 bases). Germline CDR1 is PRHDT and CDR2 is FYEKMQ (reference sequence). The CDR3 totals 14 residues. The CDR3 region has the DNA TGTGCCAGCAGCTCGGGACTTAATAATGAAAAACGGTTTTTT. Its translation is CASSSGLNNEKRFF.

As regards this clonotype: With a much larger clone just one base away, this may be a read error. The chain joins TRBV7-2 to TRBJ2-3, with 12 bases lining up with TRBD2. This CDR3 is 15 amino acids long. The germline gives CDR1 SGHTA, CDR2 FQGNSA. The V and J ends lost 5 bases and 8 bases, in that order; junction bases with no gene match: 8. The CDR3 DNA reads TGTGCCAGCAGCGCACTCCCTAGCGGGGGGGGTACGCAGTATTTT. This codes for CASSALPSGGGTQYF.

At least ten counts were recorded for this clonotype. This CDR3 is CSARDHRNTGELFF. The CDR3 nucleotides are TGCAGTGCTAGAGATCACAGGAACACCGGGGAGCTGTTTTTT. The chain is built from TRBV20-1 and TRBJ2-2; D uncertain. This CDR3 spans 14 amino acids. Trimming pared 0 bases from V and 1 base from J, leaving 6 bases between. CDR1 DFQATT and CDR2 SNEGSKA come from the germline V gene (reference sequence).

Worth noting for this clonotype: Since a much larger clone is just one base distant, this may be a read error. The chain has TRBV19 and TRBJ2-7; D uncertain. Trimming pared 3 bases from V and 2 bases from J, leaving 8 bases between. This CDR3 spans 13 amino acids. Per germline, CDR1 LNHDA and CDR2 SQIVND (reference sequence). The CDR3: CASSMKMAYEQYF. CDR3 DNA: TGTGCCAGTAGTATGAAGATGGCCTACGAGCAGTACTTC.

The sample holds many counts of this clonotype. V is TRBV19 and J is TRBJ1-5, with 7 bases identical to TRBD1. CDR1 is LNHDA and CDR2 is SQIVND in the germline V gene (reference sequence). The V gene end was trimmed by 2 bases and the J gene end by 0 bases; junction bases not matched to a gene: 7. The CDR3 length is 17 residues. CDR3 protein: CASSIKWDRYSNQPQHF. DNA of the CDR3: TGTGCCAGTAGTATAAAATGGGACAGATATAGCAATCAGCCCCAGCATTTT.

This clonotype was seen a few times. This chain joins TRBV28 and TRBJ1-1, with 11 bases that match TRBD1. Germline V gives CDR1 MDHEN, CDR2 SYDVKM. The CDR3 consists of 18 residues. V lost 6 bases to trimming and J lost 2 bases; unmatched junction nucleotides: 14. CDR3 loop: CASSHSTGDRGFNTEAFF. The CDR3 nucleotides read TGTGCCAGCAGCCACTCCACAGGGGACAGGGGGTTTAACACTGAAGCTTTCTTT.

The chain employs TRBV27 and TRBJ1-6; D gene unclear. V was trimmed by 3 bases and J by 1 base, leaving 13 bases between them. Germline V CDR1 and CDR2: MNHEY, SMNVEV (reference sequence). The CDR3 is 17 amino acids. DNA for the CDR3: TGTGCCAGCAGTTTGTTGTGGGATGGGTCCTATAATTCACCCCTCCACTTT. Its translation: CASSLLWDGSYNSPLHF.

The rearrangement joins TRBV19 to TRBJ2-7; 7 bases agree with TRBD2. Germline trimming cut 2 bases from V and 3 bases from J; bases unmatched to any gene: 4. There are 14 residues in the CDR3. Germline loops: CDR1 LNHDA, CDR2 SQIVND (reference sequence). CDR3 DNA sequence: TGTGCCAGTAGTATAAGCGGGGCCCTCTACGAGCAGTACTTC. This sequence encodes CASSISGALYEQYF.

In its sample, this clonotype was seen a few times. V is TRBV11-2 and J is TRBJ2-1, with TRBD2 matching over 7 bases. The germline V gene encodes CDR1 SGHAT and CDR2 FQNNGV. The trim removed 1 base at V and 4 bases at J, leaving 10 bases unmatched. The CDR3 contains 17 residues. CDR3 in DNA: TGTGCCAGCAGCTTAGGCTATAGTACCGGGAGGTACAATGAGCAGTTCTTC. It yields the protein CASSLGYSTGRYNEQFF.

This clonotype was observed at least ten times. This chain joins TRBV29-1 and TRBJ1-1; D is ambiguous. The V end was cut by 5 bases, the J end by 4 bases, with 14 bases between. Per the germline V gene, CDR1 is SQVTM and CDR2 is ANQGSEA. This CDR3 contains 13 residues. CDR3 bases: TGCAGCGTTCGGCCGGGCATGGGCACTGAAGCTTTCTTT. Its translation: CSVRPGMGTEAFF. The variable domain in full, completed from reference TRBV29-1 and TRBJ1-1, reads SAVISQKPSRDICQRGTSLTIQCQVDSQVTMMFWYRQQPGQSLTLIATANQGSEATYESGFVIDKFPISRPNLTFSTLTVSNMSPEDSSIYLCSVRPGMGTEAFFGQGTRLTVV.

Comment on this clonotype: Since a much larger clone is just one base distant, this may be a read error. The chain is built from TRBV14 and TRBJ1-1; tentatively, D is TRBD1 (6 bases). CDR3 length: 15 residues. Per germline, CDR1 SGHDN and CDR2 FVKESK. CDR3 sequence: CAGSQVSGADTEAFF. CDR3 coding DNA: TGTGCCGGCAGCCAAGTATCAGGGGCGGACACTGAAGCTTTCTTT. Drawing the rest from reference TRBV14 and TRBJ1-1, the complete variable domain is EAGVTQFPSHSVIEKGQTVTLRCDPISGHDNLYWYRRVMGKEIKFLLHFVKESKQDESGMPNNRFLAERTGGTYSTLKVQPAELEDSGVYFCAGSQVSGADTEAFFGQGTRLTVV.

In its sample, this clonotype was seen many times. CDR3 region: CSAPGGDSNQPQHF. Written as DNA, the CDR3 is TGCAGTGCTCCAGGGGGGGATAGCAATCAGCCCCAGCATTTT. The genes are TRBV20-1 and TRBJ1-5; 7 bases match TRBD1. Germline V gene sequence: CDR1 DFQATT, CDR2 SNEGSKA (reference sequence). The CDR3 is 14 residues long. The junction had 4 bases not matched to a gene; V was cut back by 5 bases and J by 0 bases.

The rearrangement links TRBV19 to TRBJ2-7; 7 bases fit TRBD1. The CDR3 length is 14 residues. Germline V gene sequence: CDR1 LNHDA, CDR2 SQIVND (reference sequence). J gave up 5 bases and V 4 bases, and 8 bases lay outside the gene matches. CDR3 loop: CASSNIGTVNEQYF. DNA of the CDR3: TGTGCCAGTAGTAATATCGGGACAGTCAACGAGCAGTACTTC.

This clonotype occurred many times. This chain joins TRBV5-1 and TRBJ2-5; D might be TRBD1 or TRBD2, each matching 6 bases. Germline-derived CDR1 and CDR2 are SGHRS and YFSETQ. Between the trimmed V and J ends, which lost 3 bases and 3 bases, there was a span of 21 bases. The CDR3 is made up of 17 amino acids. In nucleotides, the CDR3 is TGCGCCAGCAGCTACCTGGGCGCGGAGGGGGGTAAAGAGACCCAGTACTTC. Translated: CASSYLGAEGGKETQYF.

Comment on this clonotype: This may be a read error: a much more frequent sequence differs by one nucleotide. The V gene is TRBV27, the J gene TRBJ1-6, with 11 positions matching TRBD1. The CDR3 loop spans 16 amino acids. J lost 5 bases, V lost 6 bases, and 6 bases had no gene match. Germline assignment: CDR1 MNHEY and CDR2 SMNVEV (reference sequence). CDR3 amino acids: CASRDRGPGHNSPLHF. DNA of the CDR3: TGTGCCAGCAGGGACAGGGGGCCCGGTCATAATTCACCCCTCCACTTT.

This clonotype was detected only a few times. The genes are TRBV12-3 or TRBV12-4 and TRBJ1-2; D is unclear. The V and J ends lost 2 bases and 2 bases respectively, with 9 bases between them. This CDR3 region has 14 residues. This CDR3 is CASSLSTDNYGYTF. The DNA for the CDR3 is TGTGCCAGCAGTTTATCGACTGACAACTATGGCTACACCTTC.

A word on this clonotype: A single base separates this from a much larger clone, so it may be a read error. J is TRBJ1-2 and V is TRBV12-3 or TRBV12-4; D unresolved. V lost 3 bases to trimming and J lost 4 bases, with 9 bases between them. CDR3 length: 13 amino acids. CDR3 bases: TGTGCCAGCAGTTTCATCTCGTGCTATGGCTACACCTTC. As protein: CASSFISCYGYTF.

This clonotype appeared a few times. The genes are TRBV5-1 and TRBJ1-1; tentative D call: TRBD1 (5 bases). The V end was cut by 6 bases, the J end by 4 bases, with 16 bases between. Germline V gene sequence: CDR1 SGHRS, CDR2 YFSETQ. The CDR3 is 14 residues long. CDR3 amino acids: CASTWGGVGTEAFF. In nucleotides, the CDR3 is TGCGCCAGCACCTGGGGGGGAGTCGGCACTGAAGCTTTCTTT.